This T cell receptor (beta chain) was recorded in a study of blood T cell repertoires in COVID-19. Overall study context: Spain, Italy and the United States supplied samples that represented acute and convalescent COVID-19.

This clone was observed a handful of times. Cohort 3 recovery required two negative PCRs, clearance, or symptom resolution. Per the authors' pipeline: It was from reference gene primer amplification that nucleated cell counts were estimated. Assay used: immunoSEQ multiplex PCR; TCRdb lists only in-frame clones, some missing. D and trimming were read from the DNA, whereas the V and J calls and clone size are those reported in that table. This table has fewer than 500,000 clones, around 87% appearing once. Input material: PBMCs or T cells enriched from blood (not recorded which). This TCR was sampled from a man younger than 40 who had recovered from COVID-19.

The CDR3 region is CASSLGQGDTNYGYTF. In DNA, the CDR3 is TGCGCCAGCAGCCTGGGACAGGGAGATACTAACTATGGCTACACCTTC. The genes are TRBV4-1 and TRBJ1-2, with TRBD1 identical over 9 bases. This CDR3 has 16 residues. V was pared by 4 bases and J by 0 bases, with 6 bases of the junction left unmatched. CDR1 MGHRA and CDR2 YSYEKL come from the germline V gene.